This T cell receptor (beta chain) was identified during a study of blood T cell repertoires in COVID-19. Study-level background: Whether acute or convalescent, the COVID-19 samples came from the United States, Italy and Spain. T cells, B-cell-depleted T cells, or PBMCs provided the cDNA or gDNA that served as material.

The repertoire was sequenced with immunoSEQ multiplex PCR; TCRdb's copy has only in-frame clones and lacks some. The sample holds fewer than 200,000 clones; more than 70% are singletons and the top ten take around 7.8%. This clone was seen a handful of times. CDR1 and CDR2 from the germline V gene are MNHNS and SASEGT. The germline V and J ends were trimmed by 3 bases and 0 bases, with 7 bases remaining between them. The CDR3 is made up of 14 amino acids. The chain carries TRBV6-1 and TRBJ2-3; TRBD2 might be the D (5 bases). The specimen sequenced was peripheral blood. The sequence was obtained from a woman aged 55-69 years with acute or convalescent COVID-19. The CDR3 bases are TGTGCCAGCAGTGAGCGGGCCAGCACAGATACGCAGTATTTT. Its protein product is CASSERASTDTQYF.